A selection of T cell receptor beta chains follows, all from one sample in a study of shared clonotypes between healthy human individuals. Sequenced by immunoSEQ multiplex PCR; TCRdb stores in-frame clones only, minus some. The sample comprises 2 million to 2.5 million clones, over 85% of which are singletons, and approximately 0.4% rests with the top ten. The sample comprised naive CD4+ T cells from PBMCs. These receptors were collected from a man between 18 and 29 years old in good health. Some clones in this sample may be carry-over from other donors' samples. Each CDR3 is given with its conserved first and last residue.

TRBJ1-5 TRBV19 CASSIGGRQGLRPQHF
TRBJ1-1 TRBV6-1 CASREQGYLFGSEAFF
TRBJ2-7 TRBV7-8 CAIKGQESSYEQYF
TRBJ1-5 TRBV27 CASSTNQGANQPQHF
TRBJ1-3 TRBV6-1 CASSGGQGTGAGNTIYF
TRBJ2-7 TRBV14 CASSHSRDEQYF
TRBJ1-4 TRBV28 CASGRVATNEKLFF
TRBJ2-7 TRBV15 CATSRDPGFSYEQYF
TRBJ2-5 TRBV11-2 CASSFVLAKETQYF
TRBJ2-4 TRBV7-2 CASSSQVGSVAKNIQYF
TRBJ2-6 TRBV6-5 CASSYRRAGANVLTF
TRBJ2-5 TRBV2 CASSETSGGETQYF
TRBJ2-7 TRBV7-2 CASSLAVSYEQYF
TRBJ1-2 TRBV11-2 CASSLAGGTFYGYTF
TRBJ2-5 TRBV7-9 CASRGTKGTETQYF
TRBJ2-2 TRBV5-4 CASSRVDGELFF
TRBJ2-2 TRBV11-2 CASSGSGGQGYTGELFF
TRBJ2-1 TRBV9 CASSVGGTSVYNEQFF
TRBJ1-3 TRBV7-3 CASSSKLDLQGACGNTIYF
TRBJ1-2 TRBV5-1 CASAADRASNYGYTF
TRBJ2-6 TRBV27 CASSLNRAGANVLTF
TRBJ2-1 TRBV30 CAWTLDRGYNEQFF
TRBJ2-2 TRBV27 CASSLWFPGRLAGATGELFF
TRBJ2-1 TRBV4-3 CASSQLAGGGGEQFF
TRBJ2-7 TRBV18 CASSPSLNHEQYF
TRBJ2-7 TRBV14 CASTVGGQGGVYEQYF
TRBJ1-3 TRBV19 CASVAPYKDTIYF
TRBJ1-2 TRBV28 CASSSDRGQGYTF
TRBJ1-1 TRBV6-5 CASNQGYGTEAFF
TRBJ1-1 TRBV2 CASSPGTANTEAFF
TRBJ2-1 TRBV5-1 CASSRLAGEKYEQFF
TRBJ1-1 TRBV7-6 CASSRGQMNTEAFF
TRBJ2-1 TRBV27 CASSLSRTGRLHNEQFF
TRBJ1-2 TRBV15 CATALGGAVGYTF
TRBJ1-3 TRBV18 CASSSRQVTSDDTIYF
TRBJ1-2 TRBV2 CASRLAGTGDGYTF
TRBJ2-1 TRBV6-1 CASSGPRLDRKAYNEQFF
TRBJ1-2 TRBV6-1 CASSEARTGIYGYTF
TRBJ2-7 TRBV2 CASSEGLAGELGQYF
TRBJ1-5 TRBV30 CAWSRTGTVGHQPQHF
TRBJ2-5 TRBV27 CASSSRNSGRYTETQYF
TRBJ2-2 TRBV6-5 CASVEGNTGELFF
TRBJ1-2 TRBV2 CASRATGGYYGYTF
TRBJ1-1 TRBV28 CASSFEGWGTEAFF
TRBJ1-2 TRBV9 CASSVVGGPNYGYTF
TRBJ2-2 TRBV7-9 CASSPSTWLPNTGELFF
TRBJ2-3 TRBV4-3 CASSQGGGERGTDTQYF
TRBJ2-1 TRBV7-6 CASSSYGVFYNEQFF